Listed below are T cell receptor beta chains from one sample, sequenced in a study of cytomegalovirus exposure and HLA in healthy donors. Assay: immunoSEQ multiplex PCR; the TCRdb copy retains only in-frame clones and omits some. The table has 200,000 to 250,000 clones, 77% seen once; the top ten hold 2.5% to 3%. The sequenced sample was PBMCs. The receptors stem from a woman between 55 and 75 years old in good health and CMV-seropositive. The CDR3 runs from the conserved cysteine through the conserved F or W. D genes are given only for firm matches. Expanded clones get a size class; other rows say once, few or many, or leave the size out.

TGTGCCATCAGTGAGAGGGGTGGAGGGAGCAATCAGCCCCAGCATTTT CAISERGGGSNQPQHF TRBV10-3 - - TRBJ1-5
TGTGCCAGCGCGGGGGGTGGAGCGGCGTCCTACGAGCAGTACTTC CASAGGGAASYEQYF TRBV2 TRBD2 - TRBJ2-7
TGTGCCAGCTCACCACCCCGGGGGGGAATGAACACTGAAGCTTTCTTT CASSPPRGGMNTEAFF TRBV18 - - TRBJ1-1
TGTGCCAGCAGTTTACCGGGCTACGAGCAGTACTTC CASSLPGYEQYF TRBV27 - - TRBJ2-7
TGTGCCAGCACAGGGTGGCATGGCTACACCTTC CASTGWHGYTF TRBV19 - once TRBJ1-2
TGTGCCAGCAGCCAAGGAGGGGCTTATTCGAACACTGAAGCTTTCTTT CASSQGGAYSNTEAFF TRBV11-2 - - TRBJ1-1
TGCGCCAGCAGCTTGGCCAGAGGGTCGGACGAGCAGTACTTC CASSLARGSDEQYF TRBV5-1 - - TRBJ2-7
TGTGCTAGTGGTTTGGGGCACCTCTACGAGCAGTACTTC CASGLGHLYEQYF TRBV12-5 - - TRBJ2-7
TGTGCTAGTGGTTCCCCTAGCGGCTCCTACAATGAGCAGTTCTTC CASGSPSGSYNEQFF TRBV12-5 TRBD2 - TRBJ2-1
TGTGCCAGCTCACCACCAAGCGGGAGTGGCACCGGGGAGCTGTTTTTT CASSPPSGSGTGELFF TRBV18 TRBD2 - TRBJ2-2
TGCGCCAGCAGCTTGGGACTTAGCGGGTCCTCCTACAATGAGCAGTTCTTC CASSLGLSGSSYNEQFF TRBV5-1 TRBD2 few TRBJ2-1
TGTGCCAGCAGTGAAAGAGGACAGGGGGAGACCACCTTC CASSERGQGETTF TRBV6-1 TRBD1 once TRBJ1-2
TGCGCCAGCAGTGAGTCGTGGCAGTATAGCAATCAGCCCCAGCATTTT CASSESWQYSNQPQHF TRBV10-1 - - TRBJ1-5
TGCGCCAGCAGCTCGGGACAGGCCCCTGATGCTTTCTTT CASSSGQAPDAFF TRBV5-1 TRBD1 - TRBJ1-1